This T cell receptor (beta chain) appears in the sequencing data of a study of blood T cell repertoires in COVID-19. Study-wide background: Both acute and convalescent COVID-19 samples were obtained from the United States, Italy and Spain. In each case, the material was cDNA or gDNA derived from T cells, B-cell-depleted T cells, or PBMCs.

Original methodology: Estimation of nucleated cell counts was performed using reference gene primer amplification. Some clones are missing from TCRdb's copy, which holds only in-frame ones; the method was immunoSEQ multiplex PCR. V and J calls plus clone size are reproduced from that table; the DNA served to infer D and trimming. This table holds approximately 73,000 clones, around nine tenths found once. V shed 8 bases, J shed 2 bases, and the junction held 6 bases outside the gene matches. This CDR3 has 13 amino acids. Germline CDR1 SNHLY, CDR2 FYNNEI. This clone was seen a few times. This chain links TRBV2 with TRBJ2-7, with 7 bases matching TRBD2. This sequence was found in a woman aged 60 to 75 with acute or convalescent COVID-19. The sequencing input was peripheral blood. DNA of the CDR3: TGTGCCAGCGGAGCGGGGCAGACCTACGAGCAGTACTTC. Translating gives CASGAGQTYEQYF.